The source of this TCR beta chain is a study of cytomegalovirus exposure and HLA in healthy donors. Whole-study findings and limits: In an earlier analysis, about 87% or about 30%: the productive usage of most TCR beta V segments. According to the study, roughly 160 TCR beta chains were cytomegalovirus-associated. TRBV6-2, TRBV6-3 and other indistinguishable V segments were excluded.

Both 60 Vbeta primers and 13 Jbeta primers went into the PCR. Sequenced by immunoSEQ multiplex PCR; TCRdb stores in-frame clones only, minus some. This table lists about 82,000 clones. As regards this clone: Antigen unknown. Compared with germline, one end of the junction differs, possibly owing to a read error.

The CDR3 is made up of 15 amino acids. Germline V gene lookup returns CDR1 LNHNV and CDR2 YYDKDF (reference sequence). This chain connects TRBV15 to TRBJ2-1; 8 bases are a match to TRBD1. This TCR was recovered from a woman aged 25-40 years in good health and CMV-seronegative. Specimen: PBMCs. The CDR3 region is CATSAQGGSDNEQFF. CDR3 sequence (DNA): TGTGCCACCAGCGCACAGGGGGGCTCCGACAATGAGCAGTTCTTC.